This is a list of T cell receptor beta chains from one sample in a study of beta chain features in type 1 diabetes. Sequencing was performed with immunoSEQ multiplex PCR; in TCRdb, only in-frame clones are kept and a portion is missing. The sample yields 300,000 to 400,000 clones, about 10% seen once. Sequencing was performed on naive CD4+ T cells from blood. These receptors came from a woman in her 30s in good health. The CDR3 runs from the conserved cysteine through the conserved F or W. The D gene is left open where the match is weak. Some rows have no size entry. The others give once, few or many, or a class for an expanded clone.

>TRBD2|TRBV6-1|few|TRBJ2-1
CASKLAVYNEQFF
TGTGCCAGCAAACTAGCGGTGTACAATGAGCAGTTCTTC
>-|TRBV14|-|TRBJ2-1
CASSLYSRLDYEQFF
TGTGCCAGCAGCCTCTACTCCAGACTAGATTATGAGCAGTTCTTC
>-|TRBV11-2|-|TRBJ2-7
CASSFSTPSPGISSYEQYF
TGTGCCAGCAGCTTTTCAACCCCAAGTCCAGGCATTAGTTCCTACGAGCAGTACTTC
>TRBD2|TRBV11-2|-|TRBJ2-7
CASSFPGLATSSYEQYF
TGTGCCAGCAGCTTCCCGGGACTAGCCACGAGCTCCTACGAGCAGTACTTC
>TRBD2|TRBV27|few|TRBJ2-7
CASSHSGTTLYEQYF
TGTGCCAGCAGCCATAGCGGGACGACTCTCTACGAGCAGTACTTC
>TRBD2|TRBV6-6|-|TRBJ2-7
CATGKRSGLAAYEQYF
TGTGCCACGGGGAAACGATCAGGACTAGCGGCCTACGAGCAGTACTTC
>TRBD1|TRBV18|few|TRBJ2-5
CASSPGTGGTGETQYF
TGTGCCAGCTCACCCGGGACAGGGGGCACTGGAGAGACCCAGTACTTC
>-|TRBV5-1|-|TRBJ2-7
CASSLTADEQYF
TGCGCCAGCAGCCTGACGGCGGACGAGCAGTACTTC
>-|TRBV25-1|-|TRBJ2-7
CASTRGEGYEQYF
TGTGCCAGCACCCGAGGTGAGGGCTACGAGCAGTACTTC
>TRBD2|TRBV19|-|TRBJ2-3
CASSIGLAAADTQYF
TGTGCCAGTAGTATCGGACTAGCTGCGGCGGATACGCAGTATTTT
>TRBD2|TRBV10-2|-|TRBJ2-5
CASRVGQNRLAGGPRETQYF
TGCGCCAGCAGAGTGGGACAGAATAGACTAGCGGGAGGGCCTCGAGAGACCCAGTACTTC
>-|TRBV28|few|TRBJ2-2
CASSSPSTVGGELFF
TGTGCCAGCAGTTCCCCCTCGACTGTCGGCGGGGAGCTGTTTTTT
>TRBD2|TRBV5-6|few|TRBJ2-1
CASSLFGLVYNEQFF
TGTGCCAGCAGCTTGTTCGGACTAGTTTACAATGAGCAGTTCTTC
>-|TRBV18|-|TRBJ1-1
CASSPGDPNTEAFF
TGTGCCAGCTCCCCGGGGGACCCTAACACTGAAGCTTTCTTT
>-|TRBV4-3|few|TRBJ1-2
CASSQDVLANYGYTF
TGCGCCAGCAGCCAAGACGTGTTAGCTAACTATGGCTACACCTTC
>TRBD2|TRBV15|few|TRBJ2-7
CATSRDRTAELAGGSYEQYF
TGTGCCACCAGCAGAGACAGGACGGCCGAGCTAGCGGGAGGTTCCTACGAGCAGTACTTC
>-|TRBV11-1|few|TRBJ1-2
CASRPPEGGYGYTF
TGTGCCAGCAGACCACCTGAGGGAGGCTATGGCTACACCTTC
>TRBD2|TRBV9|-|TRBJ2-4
CASSVGGRAGQNIQYF
TGTGCCAGCAGCGTCGGCGGGAGGGCCGGCCAAAACATTCAGTACTTC
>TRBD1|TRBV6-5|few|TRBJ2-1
CASSYSAGGREQFF
TGTGCCAGCAGTTACTCCGCAGGGGGCCGGGAGCAGTTCTTC
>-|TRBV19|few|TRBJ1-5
CASSSRQLNQPQHF
TGTGCCAGTAGTTCACGACAGCTTAATCAGCCCCAGCATTTT
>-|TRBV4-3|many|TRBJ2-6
CASSHTGAGYGANVLTF
TGCGCCAGCAGCCACACAGGGGCGGGGTATGGGGCCAACGTCCTGACTTTC
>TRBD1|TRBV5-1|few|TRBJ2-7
CASSLAAQGIYEQYF
TGCGCCAGCAGCTTGGCTGCACAGGGGATCTACGAGCAGTACTTC
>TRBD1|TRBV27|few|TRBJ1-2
CASSATGNGYTF
TGTGCCAGCAGTGCGACAGGGAATGGCTACACCTTC
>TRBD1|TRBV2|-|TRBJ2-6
CASSGQGALLGANVLTF
TGTGCCAGCAGTGGGCAGGGGGCGCTTCTTGGGGCCAACGTCCTGACTTTC
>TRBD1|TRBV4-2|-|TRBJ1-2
CASSQVADPPGQEYGYTF
TGTGCCAGCAGCCAAGTGGCCGACCCGCCGGGACAGGAGTATGGCTACACCTTC
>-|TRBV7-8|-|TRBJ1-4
CASSLSRTGINEKLFF
TGTGCCAGCAGCCTTAGCAGGACCGGGATTAATGAAAAACTGTTTTTT
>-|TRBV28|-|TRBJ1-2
CASSFPPYGYTF
TGTGCCAGCAGTTTTCCCCCATATGGCTACACCTTC
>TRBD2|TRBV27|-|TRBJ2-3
CASSATSGRATDTQYF
TGTGCCAGCAGTGCGACTAGCGGGAGGGCCACAGATACGCAGTATTTT
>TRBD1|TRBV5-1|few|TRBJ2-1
CASSQTTGVDEQFF
TGCGCCAGCAGCCAAACGACAGGGGTCGATGAGCAGTTCTTC
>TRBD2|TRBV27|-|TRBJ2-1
CASSPWTSGPYNEQFF
TGTGCCAGCAGTCCTTGGACTAGCGGTCCCTACAATGAGCAGTTCTTC
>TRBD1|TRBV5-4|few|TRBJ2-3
CASSLRTGGGDTQYF
TGCGCCAGCAGCCTCAGGACAGGTGGCGGAGATACGCAGTATTTT
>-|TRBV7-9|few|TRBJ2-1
CASSPQGNEQFF
TGTGCCAGCAGCCCCCAGGGTAATGAGCAGTTCTTC
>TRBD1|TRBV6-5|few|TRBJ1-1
CASSYLDRPNTEAFF
TGTGCCAGCAGTTACTTGGACAGGCCGAACACTGAAGCTTTCTTT
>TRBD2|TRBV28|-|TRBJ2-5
CASRAGGAGEETQYF
TGTGCCAGCAGAGCCGGGGGGGCGGGGGAAGAGACCCAGTACTTC
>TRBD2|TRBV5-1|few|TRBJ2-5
CASASLAGQETQYF
TGCGCCAGCGCCTCACTAGCGGGGCAAGAGACCCAGTACTTC
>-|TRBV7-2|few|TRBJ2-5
CASSLARGVETQYF
TGTGCCAGCAGCTTAGCTAGGGGCGTGGAGACCCAGTACTTC
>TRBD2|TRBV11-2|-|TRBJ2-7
CASSLAAGGSYEQYF
TGTGCCAGCAGCTTAGCAGCGGGAGGTTCCTACGAGCAGTACTTC
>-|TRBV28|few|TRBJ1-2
CASSSSTENYGYTF
-
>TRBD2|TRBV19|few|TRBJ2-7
CASSMPSGGYEQYF
TGTGCCAGTAGTATGCCTAGCGGGGGCTACGAGCAGTACTTC
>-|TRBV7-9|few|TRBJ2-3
CASSPSGGGTQYF
TGTGCCAGCAGTCCCTCCGGAGGAGGTACGCAGTATTTT
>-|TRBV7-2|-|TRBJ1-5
CASSLGALLYNQPQHF
TGTGCCAGCAGCTTAGGGGCCCTACTCTACAATCAGCCCCAGCATTTT
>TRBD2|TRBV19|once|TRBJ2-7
CASSRLAGEVSYEQYF
TGTGCCAGTAGTCGACTAGCGGGAGAGGTATCCTACGAGCAGTACTTC